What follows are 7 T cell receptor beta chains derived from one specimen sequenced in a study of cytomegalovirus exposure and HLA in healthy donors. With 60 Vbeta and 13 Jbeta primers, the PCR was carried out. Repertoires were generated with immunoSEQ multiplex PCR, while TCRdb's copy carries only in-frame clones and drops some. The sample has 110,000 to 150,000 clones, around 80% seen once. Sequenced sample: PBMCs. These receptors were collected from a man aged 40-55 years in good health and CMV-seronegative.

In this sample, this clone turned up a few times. CDR3 residues: CASSLMTGGANTEAFF. CDR3 coding DNA: TGTGCCAGCAGCTTAATGACAGGGGGTGCGAACACTGAAGCTTTCTTT. The chain is built from TRBV5-6 and TRBJ1-1; 9 positions match TRBD1. The germline CDR1 and CDR2 sequences are SGHDT and YYEEEE. After removal of 2 bases from V and 1 base from J, the junction contained 6 bases not matched to a gene. CDR3 length equals 16 residues.

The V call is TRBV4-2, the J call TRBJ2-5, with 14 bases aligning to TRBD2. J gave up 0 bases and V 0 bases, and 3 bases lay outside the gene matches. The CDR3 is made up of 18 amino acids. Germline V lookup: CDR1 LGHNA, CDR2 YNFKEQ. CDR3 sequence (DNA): TGTGCCAGCAGCCAAGATGGGACTAGCGGGGGATACCAAGAGACCCAGTACTTC. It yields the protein CASSQDGTSGGYQETQYF.

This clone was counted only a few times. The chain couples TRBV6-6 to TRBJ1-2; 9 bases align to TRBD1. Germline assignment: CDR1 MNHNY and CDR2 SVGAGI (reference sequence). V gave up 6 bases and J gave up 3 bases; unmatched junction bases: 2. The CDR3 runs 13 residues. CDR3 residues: CASSGQGYYGYTF. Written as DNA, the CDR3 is TGTGCCAGCAGCGGACAGGGGTACTATGGCTACACCTTC.

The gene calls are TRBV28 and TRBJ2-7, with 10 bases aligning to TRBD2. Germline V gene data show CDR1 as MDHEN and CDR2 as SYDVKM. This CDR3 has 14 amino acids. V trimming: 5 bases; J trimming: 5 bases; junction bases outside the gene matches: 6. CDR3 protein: CASSRSGGVDEQYF. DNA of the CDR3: TGTGCCAGCAGTAGGAGCGGGGGGGTGGACGAGCAGTACTTC.

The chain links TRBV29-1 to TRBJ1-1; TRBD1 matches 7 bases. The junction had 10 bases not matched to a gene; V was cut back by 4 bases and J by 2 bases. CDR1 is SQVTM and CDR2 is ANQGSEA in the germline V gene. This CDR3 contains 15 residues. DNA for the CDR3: TGCAGCGTTGCTTCGTTCGGGACAGTTAACACTGAAGCTTTCTTT. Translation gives CSVASFGTVNTEAFF.

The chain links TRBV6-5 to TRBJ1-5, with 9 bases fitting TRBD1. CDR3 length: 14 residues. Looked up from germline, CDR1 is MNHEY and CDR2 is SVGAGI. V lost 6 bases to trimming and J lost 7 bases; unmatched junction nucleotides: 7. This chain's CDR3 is CASSPDRGGQPQHF. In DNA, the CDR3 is TGTGCCAGCAGCCCCGACAGGGGGGGACAGCCCCAGCATTTT.

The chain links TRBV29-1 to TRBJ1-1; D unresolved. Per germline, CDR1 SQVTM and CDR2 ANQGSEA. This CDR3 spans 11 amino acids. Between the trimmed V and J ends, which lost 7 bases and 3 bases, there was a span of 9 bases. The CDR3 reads CSAAGYTEAFF. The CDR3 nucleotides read TGCAGCGCCGCGGGTTACACTGAAGCTTTCTTT. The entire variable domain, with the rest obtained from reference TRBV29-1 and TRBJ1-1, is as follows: SAVISQKPSRDICQRGTSLTIQCQVDSQVTMMFWYRQQPGQSLTLIATANQGSEATYESGFVIDKFPISRPNLTFSTLTVSNMSPEDSSIYLCSAAGYTEAFFGQGTRLTVV.